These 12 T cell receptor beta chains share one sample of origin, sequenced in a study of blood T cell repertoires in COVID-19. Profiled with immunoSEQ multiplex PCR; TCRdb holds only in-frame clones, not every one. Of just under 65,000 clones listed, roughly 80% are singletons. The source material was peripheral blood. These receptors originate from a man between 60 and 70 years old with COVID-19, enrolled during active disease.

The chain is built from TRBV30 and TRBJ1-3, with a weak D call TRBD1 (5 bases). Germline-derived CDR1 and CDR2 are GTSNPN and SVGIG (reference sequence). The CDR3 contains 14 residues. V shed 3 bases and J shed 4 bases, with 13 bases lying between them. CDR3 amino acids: CAWRWGRAGNTIYF. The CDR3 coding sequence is TGTGCCTGGAGATGGGGCAGGGCAGGAAACACCATATATTTT. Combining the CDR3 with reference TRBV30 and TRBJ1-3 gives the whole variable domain SQTIHQWPATLVQPVGSPLSLECTVEGTSNPNLYWYRQAAGRGLQLLFYSVGIGQISSEVPQNLSASRPQDRQFILSSKKLLLSDSGFYLCAWRWGRAGNTIYFGEGSWLTVV.

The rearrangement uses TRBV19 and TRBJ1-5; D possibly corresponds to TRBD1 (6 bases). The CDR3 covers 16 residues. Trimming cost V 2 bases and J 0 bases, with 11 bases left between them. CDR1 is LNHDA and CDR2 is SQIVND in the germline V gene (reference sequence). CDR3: CASSIYQGNSNQPQHF. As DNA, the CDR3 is TGTGCCAGTAGTATATACCAGGGGAATAGCAATCAGCCCCAGCATTTT. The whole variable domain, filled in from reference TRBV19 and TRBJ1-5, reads DGGITQSPKYLFRKEGQNVTLSCEQNLNHDAMYWYRQDPGQGLRLIYYSQIVNDFQKGDIAEGYSVSREKKESFPLTVTSAQKNPTAFYLCASSIYQGNSNQPQHFGDGTRLSIL.

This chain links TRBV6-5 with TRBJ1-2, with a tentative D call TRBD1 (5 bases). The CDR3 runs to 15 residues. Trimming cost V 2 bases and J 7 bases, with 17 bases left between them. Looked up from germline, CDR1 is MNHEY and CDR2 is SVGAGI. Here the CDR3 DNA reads TGTGCCAGCAGTTACGGAGAGCGGGGACGGGGTGGCTACACCTTC. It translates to CASSYGERGRGGYTF.

CDR3 amino acids: CASSPQGEWTQYF. CDR3 nucleotide sequence: TGTGCCAGCAGCCCTCAGGGGGAATGGACCCAGTACTTC. The gene calls are TRBV3-1 (or the pseudogene TRBV3-2) and TRBJ2-5; 7 bases align to TRBD1. Losses at the gene ends were 4 bases for V and 7 bases for J; bases not matched to a gene: 6. The CDR3 has 13 residues. CDR1 LGHDT and CDR2 YNNKEL come from the germline V gene (reference sequence).

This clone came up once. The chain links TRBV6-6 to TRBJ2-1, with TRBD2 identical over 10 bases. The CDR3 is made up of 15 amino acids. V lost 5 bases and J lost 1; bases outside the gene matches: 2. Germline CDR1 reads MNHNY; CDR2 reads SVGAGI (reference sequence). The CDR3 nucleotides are TGTGCCAGCAGTCCTAGCGGGAGTTCCTACAATGAGCAGTTCTTC. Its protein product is CASSPSGSSYNEQFF.

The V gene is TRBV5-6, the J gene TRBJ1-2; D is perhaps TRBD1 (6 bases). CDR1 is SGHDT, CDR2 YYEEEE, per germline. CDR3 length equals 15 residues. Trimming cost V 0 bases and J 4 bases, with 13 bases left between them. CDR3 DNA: TGTGCCAGCAGCTTGGTACAGGGCGGGAGCTATGGCTACACCTTC. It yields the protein CASSLVQGGSYGYTF.

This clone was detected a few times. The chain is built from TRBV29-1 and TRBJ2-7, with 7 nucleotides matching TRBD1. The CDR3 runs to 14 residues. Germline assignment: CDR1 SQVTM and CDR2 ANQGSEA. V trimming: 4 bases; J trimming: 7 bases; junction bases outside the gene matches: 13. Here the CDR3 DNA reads TGCAGCGTTGGTTTGGGGACAGCGACTCGAGAGCAGTACTTC. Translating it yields CSVGLGTATREQYF.

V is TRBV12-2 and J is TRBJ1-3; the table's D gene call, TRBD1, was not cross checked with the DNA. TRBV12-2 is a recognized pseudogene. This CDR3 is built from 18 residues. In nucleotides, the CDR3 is TGTGCAAGTCGCTTGCGACAGGGGGCCGCTCTCTCTGGAAACACCATATATTTT. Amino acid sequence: CASRLRQGAALSGNTIYF.

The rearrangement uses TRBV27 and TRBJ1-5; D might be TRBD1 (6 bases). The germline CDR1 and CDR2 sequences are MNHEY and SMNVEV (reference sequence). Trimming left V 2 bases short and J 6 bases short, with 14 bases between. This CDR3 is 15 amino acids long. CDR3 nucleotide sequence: TGTGCCAGCAGTTTAATAGGGGGGGGAGGTCAGCCCCAGCATTTT. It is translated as CASSLIGGGGQPQHF.

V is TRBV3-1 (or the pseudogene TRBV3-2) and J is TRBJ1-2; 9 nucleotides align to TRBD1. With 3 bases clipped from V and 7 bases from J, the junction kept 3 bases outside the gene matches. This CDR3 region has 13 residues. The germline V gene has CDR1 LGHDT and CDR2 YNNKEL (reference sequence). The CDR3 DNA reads TGTGCCAGCAGCCAGGGACAGGGCTCTGGCTACACCTTC. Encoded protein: CASSQGQGSGYTF.

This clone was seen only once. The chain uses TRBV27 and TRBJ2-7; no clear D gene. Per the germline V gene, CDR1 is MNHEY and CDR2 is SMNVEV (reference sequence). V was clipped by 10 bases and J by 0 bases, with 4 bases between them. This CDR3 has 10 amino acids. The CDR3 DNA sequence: TGTGCCACCTCCTCCTACGAGCAGTACTTC. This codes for CATSSYEQYF.

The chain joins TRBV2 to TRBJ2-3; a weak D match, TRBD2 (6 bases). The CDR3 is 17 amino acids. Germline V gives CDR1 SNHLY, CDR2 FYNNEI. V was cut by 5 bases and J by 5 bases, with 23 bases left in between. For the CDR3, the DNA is TGTGCCAGCAGTTTTACCCGGGACTCCCCGGGAAGAGATACGCAGTATTTT. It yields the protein CASSFTRDSPGRDTQYF.